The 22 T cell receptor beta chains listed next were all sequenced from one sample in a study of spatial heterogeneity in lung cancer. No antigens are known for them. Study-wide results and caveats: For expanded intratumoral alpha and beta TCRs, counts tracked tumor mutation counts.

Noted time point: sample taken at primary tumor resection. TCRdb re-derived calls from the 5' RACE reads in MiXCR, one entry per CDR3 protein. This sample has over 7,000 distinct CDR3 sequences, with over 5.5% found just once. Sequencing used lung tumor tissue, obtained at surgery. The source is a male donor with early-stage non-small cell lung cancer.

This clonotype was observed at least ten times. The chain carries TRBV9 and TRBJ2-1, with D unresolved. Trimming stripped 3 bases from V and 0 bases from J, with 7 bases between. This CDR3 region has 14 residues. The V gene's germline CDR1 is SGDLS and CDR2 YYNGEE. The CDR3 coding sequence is TGTGCCAGCAGCGACCCTCACTCCTACAATGAGCAGTTCTTC. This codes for CASSDPHSYNEQFF.

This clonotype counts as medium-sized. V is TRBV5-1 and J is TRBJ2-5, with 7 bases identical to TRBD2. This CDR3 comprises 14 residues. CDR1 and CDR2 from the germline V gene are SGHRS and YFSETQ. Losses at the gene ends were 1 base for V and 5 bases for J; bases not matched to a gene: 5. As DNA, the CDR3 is TGCGCCAGCAGCTTGACACTAGCGAAGGAGACCCAGTACTTC. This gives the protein CASSLTLAKETQYF.

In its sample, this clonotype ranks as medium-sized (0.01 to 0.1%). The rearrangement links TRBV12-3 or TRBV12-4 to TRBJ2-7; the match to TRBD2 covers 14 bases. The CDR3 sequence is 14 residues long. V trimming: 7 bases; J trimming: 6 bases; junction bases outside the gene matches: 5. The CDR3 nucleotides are TGTGCCAGCATCTTGGGGACTAGCGGGAGCGAGCAGTACTTC. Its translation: CASILGTSGSEQYF.

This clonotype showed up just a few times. CDR3 in amino acids: CASSFGVGTQYF. The CDR3 nucleotides read TGTGCCAGCAGTTTTGGGGTCGGTACGCAGTATTTT. The genes are TRBV28 and TRBJ2-3; D gene unclear. Trimming cost V 3 bases and J 8 bases, with 9 bases left between them. Germline V gene sequence: CDR1 MDHEN, CDR2 SYDVKM. This CDR3 has 12 amino acids.

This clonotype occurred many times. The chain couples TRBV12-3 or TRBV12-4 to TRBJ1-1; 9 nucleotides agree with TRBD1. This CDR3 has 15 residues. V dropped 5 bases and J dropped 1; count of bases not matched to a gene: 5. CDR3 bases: TGTGCCAGCAGTCCGGACAGGGGAAAGAACACTGAAGCTTTCTTT. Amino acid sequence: CASSPDRGKNTEAFF.

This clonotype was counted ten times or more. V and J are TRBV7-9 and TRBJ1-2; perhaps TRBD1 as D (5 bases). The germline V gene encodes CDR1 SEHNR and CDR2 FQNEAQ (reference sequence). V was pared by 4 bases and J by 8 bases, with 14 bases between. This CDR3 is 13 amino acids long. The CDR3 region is CASSSTREGGYTF. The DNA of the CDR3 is TGTGCCAGCAGCTCCACCAGGGAGGGCGGCTACACCTTC.

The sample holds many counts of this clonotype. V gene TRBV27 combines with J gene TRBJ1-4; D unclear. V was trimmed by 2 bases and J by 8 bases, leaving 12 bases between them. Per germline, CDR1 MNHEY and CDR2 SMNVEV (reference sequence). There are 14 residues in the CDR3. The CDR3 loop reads CASSLPHGREKLFF. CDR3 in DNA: TGTGCCAGCAGTTTACCGCACGGCCGGGAAAAACTGTTTTTT. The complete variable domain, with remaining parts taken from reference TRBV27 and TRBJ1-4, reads EAQVTQNPRYLITVTGKKLTVTCSQNMNHEYMSWYRQDPGLGLRQIYYSMNVEVTDKGDVPEGYKVSRKEKRNFPLILESPSPNQTSLYFCASSLPHGREKLFFGSGTQLSVL.

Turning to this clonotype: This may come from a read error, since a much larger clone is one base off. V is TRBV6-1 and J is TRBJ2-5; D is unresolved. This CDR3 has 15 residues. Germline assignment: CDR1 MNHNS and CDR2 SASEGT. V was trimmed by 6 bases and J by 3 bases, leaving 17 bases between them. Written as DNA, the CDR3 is TGTGCCAGCAGGACACCTGGGTCAGCTAAAGAGACCCAGTACTTC. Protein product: CASRTPGSAKETQYF.

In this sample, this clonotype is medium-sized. DNA for the CDR3: TGTGCCAGCAGCTTAGGGCTAGCGGCCTTAAATGAGCAGTTCTTC. This sequence encodes CASSLGLAALNEQFF. The chain employs TRBV7-8 and TRBJ2-1; 7 bases line up with TRBD2. Losses at the gene ends were 1 base for V and 7 bases for J; bases not matched to a gene: 7. The CDR3 is 15 residues long. The germline V gene encodes CDR1 SGHVS and CDR2 FQNEAQ.

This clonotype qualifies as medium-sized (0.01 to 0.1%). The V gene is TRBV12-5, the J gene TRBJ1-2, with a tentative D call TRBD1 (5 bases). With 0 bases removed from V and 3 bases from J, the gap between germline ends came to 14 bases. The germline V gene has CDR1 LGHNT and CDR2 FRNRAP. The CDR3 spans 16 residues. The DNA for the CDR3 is TGTGCTAGTGGTTTGGTACGGACACACATCTACTATGGCTACACCTTC. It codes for CASGLVRTHIYYGYTF.

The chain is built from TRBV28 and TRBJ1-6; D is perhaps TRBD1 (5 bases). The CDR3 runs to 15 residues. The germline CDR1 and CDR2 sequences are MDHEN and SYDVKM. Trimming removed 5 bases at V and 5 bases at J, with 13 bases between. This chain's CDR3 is CASSGPGLNNSPLHF. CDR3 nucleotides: TGTGCCAGCAGTGGTCCGGGACTGAATAATTCACCCCTCCACTTT.

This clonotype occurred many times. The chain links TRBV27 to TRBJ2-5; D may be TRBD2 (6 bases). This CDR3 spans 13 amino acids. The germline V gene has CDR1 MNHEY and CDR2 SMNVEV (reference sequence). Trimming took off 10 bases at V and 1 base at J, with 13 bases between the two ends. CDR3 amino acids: CANGRRAQETQYF. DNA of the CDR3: TGTGCCAACGGAAGGAGGGCCCAAGAGACCCAGTACTTC.

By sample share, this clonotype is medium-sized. This chain's CDR3 is CASILDRPLQFF. CDR3 nucleotide sequence: TGTGCCAGCATATTGGACAGACCGTTGCAGTTCTTC. The J gene is TRBJ2-1, the V gene TRBV27; perhaps TRBD1 as D (6 bases). V was clipped by 7 bases and J by 12 bases, with 16 bases between them. The length of the CDR3 is 12 residues. Germline CDR1 and CDR2: MNHEY and SMNVEV (reference sequence).

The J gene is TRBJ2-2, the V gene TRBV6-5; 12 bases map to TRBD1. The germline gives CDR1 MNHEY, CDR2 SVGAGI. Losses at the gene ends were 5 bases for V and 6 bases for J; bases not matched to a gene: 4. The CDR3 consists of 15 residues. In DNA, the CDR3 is TGTGCCAGCAGTCGGGGACAGGGGGCTTCCGGGGAGCTGTTTTTT. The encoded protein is CASSRGQGASGELFF.

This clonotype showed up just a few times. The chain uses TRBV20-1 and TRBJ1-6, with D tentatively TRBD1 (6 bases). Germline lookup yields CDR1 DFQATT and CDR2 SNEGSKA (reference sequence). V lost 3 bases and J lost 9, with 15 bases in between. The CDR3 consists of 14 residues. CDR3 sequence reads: CSARAGTSSSPLHF. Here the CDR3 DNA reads TGCAGTGCTAGGGCCGGGACATCAAGTTCACCCCTCCACTTT.

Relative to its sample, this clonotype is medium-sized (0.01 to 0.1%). The DNA of the CDR3 is TGTGCCAGCAGTTACCGGGGGAGAAGGCCCAATCAGCCCCAGCATTTT. This sequence encodes CASSYRGRRPNQPQHF. The rearrangement links TRBV6-6 to TRBJ1-5; D is perhaps TRBD1 (5 bases). The CDR3 sequence is 16 residues long. V was clipped by 2 bases and J by 3 bases, with 14 bases between them. The germline gives CDR1 MNHNY, CDR2 SVGAGI (reference sequence).

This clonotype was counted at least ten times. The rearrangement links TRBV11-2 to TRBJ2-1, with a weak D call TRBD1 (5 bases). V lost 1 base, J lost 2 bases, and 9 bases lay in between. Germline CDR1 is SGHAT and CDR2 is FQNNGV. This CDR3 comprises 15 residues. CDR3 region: CASSLVGAPYNEQFF. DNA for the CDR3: TGTGCCAGCAGCTTAGTAGGGGCCCCCTACAATGAGCAGTTCTTC. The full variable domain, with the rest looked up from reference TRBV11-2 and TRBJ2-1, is EAGVAQSPRYKIIEKRQSVAFWCNPISGHATLYWYQQILGQGPKLLIQFQNNGVVDDSQLPKDRFSAERLKGVDSTLKIQPAKLEDSAVYLCASSLVGAPYNEQFFGPGTRLTVL.

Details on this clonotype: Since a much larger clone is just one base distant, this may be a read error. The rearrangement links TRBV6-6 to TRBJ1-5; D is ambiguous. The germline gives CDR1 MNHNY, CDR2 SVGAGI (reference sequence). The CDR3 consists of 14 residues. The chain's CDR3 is CASSIEYSNQPHHF. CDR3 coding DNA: TGTGCCAGCAGCATAGAATATAGCAATCAGCCCCATCATTTT.

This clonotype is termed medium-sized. The CDR3 DNA reads as TGTGCCAGCAGCCTGCAGGGGACTGCAGGAGCTGAGACCCAGTACTTC. Translated, it gives CASSLQGTAGAETQYF. The chain links TRBV5-6 to TRBJ2-5, with D possibly called TRBD1 or TRBD2 (6 bases each). Germline V gene data show CDR1 as SGHDT and CDR2 as YYEEEE. V was shortened by 4 bases and J by 5 bases, with 21 bases between the two germline ends. This CDR3 region has 16 residues.

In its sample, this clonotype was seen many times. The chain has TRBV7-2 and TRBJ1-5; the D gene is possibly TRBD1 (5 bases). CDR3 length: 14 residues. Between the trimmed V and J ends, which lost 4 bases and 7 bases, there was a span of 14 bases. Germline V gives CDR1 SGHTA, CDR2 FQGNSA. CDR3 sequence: CASSWGGGGQPQHF. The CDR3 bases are TGTGCCAGCAGCTGGGGCGGGGGAGGACAGCCCCAGCATTTT.

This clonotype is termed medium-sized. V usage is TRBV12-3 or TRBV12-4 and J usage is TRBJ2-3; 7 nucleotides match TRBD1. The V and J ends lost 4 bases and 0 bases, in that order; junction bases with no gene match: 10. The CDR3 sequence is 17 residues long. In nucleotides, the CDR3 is TGTGCCAGCAGTTCCCGAAGGACAGGACTTAGCACAGATACGCAGTATTTT. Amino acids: CASSSRRTGLSTDTQYF.

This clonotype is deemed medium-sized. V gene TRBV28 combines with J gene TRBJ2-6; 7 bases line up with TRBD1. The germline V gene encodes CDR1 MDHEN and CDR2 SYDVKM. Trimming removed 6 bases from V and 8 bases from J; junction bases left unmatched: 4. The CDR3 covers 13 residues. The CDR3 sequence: CASSPGGTNVLTF. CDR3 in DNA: TGTGCCAGCAGCCCAGGGGGAACCAACGTCCTGACTTTC.